This T cell receptor beta chain was captured in a study of T cells in Graves' hyperthyroidism and ophthalmopathy. It was RNA transcripts that yielded the amplified TCR beta CDR3 regions. The HTBI set primed first-round TCR CDR3 RT-PCR. In TCRdb, the multiplex PCR reads were re-called with MiXCR into one record per CDR3 protein. In the table there are about 480,000 distinct CDR3 sequences, around 14% of which are singletons. From germline, CDR1 is LGHNA and CDR2 YNFKEQ. The CDR3 length is 15 residues. Trimming shortened V by 1 base and J by 12 bases, and 19 bases separated the two germline ends. The chain joins TRBV4-2 to TRBJ2-1; D call uncertain. The TCR comes from a woman in her late teens or twenties with Graves' hyperthyroidism. The sequenced material came from blood. CDR3 region: CASSQAKGTGFGQFF. DNA for the CDR3: TGTGCCAGCAGCCAAGCAAAAGGAACTGGTTTTGGGCAGTTCTTC.